This T cell receptor (beta chain) emerged from a study of cytomegalovirus exposure and HLA in healthy donors. This clone was counted once. J lost 4 bases, V lost 3 bases, and 12 bases had no gene match. This CDR3 contains 16 residues. Looked up from germline, CDR1 is SGHNT and CDR2 is YYREEE (reference sequence). 60 Vbeta and 13 Jbeta primers were used in PCR. Sequencing was performed with immunoSEQ multiplex PCR; in TCRdb, only in-frame clones are kept and a portion is missing. The data contain about 130,000 clones, roughly 74% of them singletons. V is TRBV5-4 and J is TRBJ2-7, with TRBD2 matching 8 bases. This receptor was identified in a woman between 50 and 59 years old in good health and CMV-seropositive. Sequenced: PBMCs. CDR3 bases: TGTGCCAGCAGCTCGCTATTAGCGGGGCGCGGTTACGAGCAGTACTTC. It specifies CASSSLLAGRGYEQYF.